This T cell receptor (beta chain) appears in the sequencing data of a study of CD8 T cells in Susac syndrome (dated by TCRdb to about 2019). About the study as a whole: The study used repertoire sequencing to test whether antigen drove CD8+ T cell activation and differentiation in Susac syndrome. The clonality of the CD8+ T cell repertoire was compared across some eleven healthy donors, about 14 Susac syndrome patients and around 16 multiple sclerosis patients.

According to the germline V gene (reference sequence), CDR1 reads SGHNT and CDR2 reads YYREEE. The junction shows trimming of 2 bases on V and 2 bases on J, and the gene matches do not reach 3 bases of it. The CDR3 sequence holds 14 residues, the cysteine and phenylalanine included. The sequence is cut down to CDR3 DNA, 42 bases in frame from base 1. Peripheral blood CD8+ and CD4+ T cells from healthy donors, Susac syndrome patients and multiple sclerosis patients were profiled by high-throughput TCR beta sequencing. Multiple sclerosis controls were treatment-naive patients with stable or active relapsing-remitting disease fulfilling revised McDonald criteria. Bulk CD8+ and CD4+ T cells were purified magnetically by negative isolation, whereas CD8+ TEMRA cells were enriched by FACS. Blood was collected in EDTA tubes and processed within 24 hours, with PBMCs isolated through density gradient centrifugation. PBMCs intended for TCR sequencing were frozen in liquid nitrogen and were later thawed in a 37 degrees C water bath. The sorted or isolated CD4+, CD8+ and CD8+ TEMRA cells had a purity of 90% or higher.

RNA was extracted using the RNeasy kit, and about 0.45 to 1 ug of the RNA was reverse transcribed with random hexamers. The immunoSEQ multiplex PCR assay, covering 54 Vbeta and 13 Jbeta segments, was used to amplify TCR beta CDR3 regions. PCR amplification bias was corrected using a synthetic template baseline for primer optimization and computational correction. In the authors' own workflow: Reads were annotated to V, D and J genes according to IMGT and were analyzed with immunoSEQ Analyzer, with only productive sequences retained. Clonality was computed as one minus Shannon entropy normalized by log2 of the number of productive unique sequences. For each patient and control, public and private clones were evaluated within the 100 most prevalent clones. Clones were defined as Susac-specific when absent from the healthy and MS cohorts, from roughly 1,000 published viral clones and from other ImmuneACCESS disease sequences. The raw public reads went through TCRdb reprocessing: fastp at Q25, MiXCR clone calling, in-frame beta chains kept. Rows are combined by CDR3 protein, so each entry shows the most common genes and DNA. Clone size and V and J calls follow TCRdb, not the original study. Here the sample has some 450,000 distinct CDR3 sequences; more than 80% occur a single time. The ten largest make up more than 0.09% of the sample.

Note on this clonotype: What this receptor recognizes is not known. No per-base quality is available; no much larger clone lies one base away.

The paper's findings and limits, for the study overall: The TCR sequencing and HLA analysis was acknowledged to have included a relatively small number of individuals.

Sequencing was performed on CD8+ T cells from PBMCs. This TCR was recovered from a human donor with multiple sclerosis. In this chain, TRBV5-4 is recombined with TRBJ1-2; the junction holds 7 bases that match TRBD1. The CDR3 region reads CASSFTGQNYGYTF. In nucleotides, the sequence is TGTGCCAGCAGCTTTACGGGACAGAACTATGGCTACACCTTC.